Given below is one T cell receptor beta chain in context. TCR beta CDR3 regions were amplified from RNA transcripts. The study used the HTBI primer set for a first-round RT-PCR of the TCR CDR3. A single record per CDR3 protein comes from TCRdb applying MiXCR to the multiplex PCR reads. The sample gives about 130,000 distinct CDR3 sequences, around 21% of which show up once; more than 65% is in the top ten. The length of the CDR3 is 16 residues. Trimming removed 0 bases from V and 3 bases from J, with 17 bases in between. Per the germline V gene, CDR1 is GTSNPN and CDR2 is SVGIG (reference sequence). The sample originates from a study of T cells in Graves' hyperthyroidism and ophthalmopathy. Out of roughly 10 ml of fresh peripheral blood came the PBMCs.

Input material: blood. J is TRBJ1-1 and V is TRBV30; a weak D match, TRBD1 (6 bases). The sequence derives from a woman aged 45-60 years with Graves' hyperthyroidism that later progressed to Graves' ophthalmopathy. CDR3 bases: TGTGCCTGGAGTGTTCAGGACAGTTCGTTTGACACTGAAGCTTTCTTT. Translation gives CAWSVQDSSFDTEAFF.